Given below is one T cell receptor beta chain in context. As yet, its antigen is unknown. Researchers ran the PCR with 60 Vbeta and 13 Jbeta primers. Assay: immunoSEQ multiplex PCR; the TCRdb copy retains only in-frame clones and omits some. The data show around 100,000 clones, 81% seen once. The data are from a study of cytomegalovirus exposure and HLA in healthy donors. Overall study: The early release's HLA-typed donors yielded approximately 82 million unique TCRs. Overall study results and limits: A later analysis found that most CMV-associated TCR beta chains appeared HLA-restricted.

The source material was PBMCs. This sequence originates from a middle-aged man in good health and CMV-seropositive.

CDR3 DNA sequence: TGCGCCAGCAGCCAAGCGGGACAGGGTCATTCACCCCTCCACTTT. Translating gives CASSQAGQGHSPLHF. The V and J genes are TRBV4-1 and TRBJ1-6; TRBD1 aligns across 9 bases. The germline gives CDR1 MGHRA, CDR2 YSYEKL. The V gene end was trimmed by 1 base and the J gene end by 8 bases; junction bases not matched to a gene: 3. The CDR3 loop spans 15 amino acids.